This T cell receptor (beta chain) is drawn from a study of T cells after yellow fever vaccination. The sample holds a few counts of this clonotype. The antigen remains undetermined. Universal primer sites and UMIs were introduced during 5'RACE template-switching synthesis of TCR cDNA. TCRdb processed the 5' RACE reads anew with MiXCR; each CDR3 protein has one entry. This table has more than 300,000 distinct CDR3 sequences, over 8.5% appearing once. The CDR3 is made up of 15 amino acids. Germline CDR1 is ENHRY and CDR2 is SYGVKD. Trimming stripped 7 bases from V and 1 base from J, with 16 bases between. Study outcomes and limitations: Some clonotypes were seen in both the CD4 and the CD8 compartments. These made up a small share and likely arose from convergent recombination.

The source material was CD4+ T cells sorted from PBMCs, sampled 45 days after the yellow fever booster vaccination. The TCR was taken from a man between 18 and 29 years old who received the YFV17D yellow fever vaccine. The chain combines TRBV10-3 with TRBJ2-5; TRBD1 or TRBD2 may be the D gene (5 bases each). Here the CDR3 reads CAITGDAQRQETQYF. Written as DNA, the CDR3 is TGTGCCATCACCGGGGACGCCCAACGCCAAGAGACCCAGTACTTC.